This TCR beta chain was identified during a study of T cells in Graves' hyperthyroidism and ophthalmopathy. Study background: Before any treatment, at initial diagnosis, peripheral blood was collected.

RNA transcripts gave rise to amplified TCR beta CDR3 regions. HTBI primers were used for first-round RT-PCR of the TCR CDR3. TCRdb re-called the multiplex PCR reads with MiXCR, one entry per CDR3 protein. The sample lists a few hundred thousand distinct CDR3 sequences, over 13% occurring once. The CDR3 totals 15 residues. Germline CDR1 and CDR2: MNHNS and SASEGT. V was clipped by 7 bases and J by 4 bases, with 17 bases between them. The sequence was obtained from a woman aged 18-29 years with Graves' hyperthyroidism. The chain has TRBV6-1 and TRBJ1-3, with no clear D. Sequencing was carried out using blood. The CDR3 sequence is CASKPILALGNTIYF. Here the CDR3 DNA reads TGTGCCAGCAAACCGATTTTGGCACTCGGAAACACCATATATTTT.